This paragraph reports one T cell receptor beta chain. The entry originates in a study of blood T cell repertoires in COVID-19. Across the whole study: Both acute and convalescent COVID-19 samples were obtained from the United States, Italy and Spain. The analysed material was cDNA or gDNA that came from T cells, B-cell-depleted T cells, or PBMCs.

The CDR3 runs 15 residues. Trimming at V came to 7 bases and at J to 5 bases, leaving 9 bases not matched to a gene. Germline CDR1 reads SEHNR; CDR2 reads FQNEAQ (reference sequence). In the study's own analysis: The assay estimated nucleated cells by amplifying reference gene primers. Generated by immunoSEQ multiplex PCR, the TCRdb table keeps only in-frame clones and is missing some. D and trimming were read from the DNA, whereas the V and J calls and clone size are those reported in that table. This sample has 120,000 to 150,000 clones, with around 86% found just once. The sequenced material came from peripheral blood. This TCR was recovered from a woman of 80 years or more with acute or convalescent COVID-19. The genes are TRBV7-9 and TRBJ2-5, with 11 bases identical to TRBD2. CDR3 region: CASTNSGGAEETQYF. The CDR3 nucleotides are TGTGCCAGCACCAATAGCGGGGGGGCCGAGGAGACCCAGTACTTC.